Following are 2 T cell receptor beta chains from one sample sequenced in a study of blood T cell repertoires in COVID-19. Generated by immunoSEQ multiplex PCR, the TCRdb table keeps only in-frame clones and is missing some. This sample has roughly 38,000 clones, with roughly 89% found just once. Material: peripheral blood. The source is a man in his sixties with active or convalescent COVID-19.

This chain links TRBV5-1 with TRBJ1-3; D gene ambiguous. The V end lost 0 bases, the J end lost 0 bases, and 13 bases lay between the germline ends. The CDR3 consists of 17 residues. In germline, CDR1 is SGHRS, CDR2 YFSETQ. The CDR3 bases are TGCGCCAGCAGCTTGGATTCCAGGTCCAGCTCTGGAAACACCATATATTTT. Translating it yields CASSLDSRSSSGNTIYF.

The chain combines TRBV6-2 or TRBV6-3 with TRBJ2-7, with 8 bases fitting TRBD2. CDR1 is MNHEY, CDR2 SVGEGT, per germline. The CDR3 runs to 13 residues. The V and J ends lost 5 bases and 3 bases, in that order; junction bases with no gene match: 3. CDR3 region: CASSQGLVYEQYF. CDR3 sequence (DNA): TGTGCCAGCAGTCAGGGACTAGTCTACGAGCAGTACTTC.